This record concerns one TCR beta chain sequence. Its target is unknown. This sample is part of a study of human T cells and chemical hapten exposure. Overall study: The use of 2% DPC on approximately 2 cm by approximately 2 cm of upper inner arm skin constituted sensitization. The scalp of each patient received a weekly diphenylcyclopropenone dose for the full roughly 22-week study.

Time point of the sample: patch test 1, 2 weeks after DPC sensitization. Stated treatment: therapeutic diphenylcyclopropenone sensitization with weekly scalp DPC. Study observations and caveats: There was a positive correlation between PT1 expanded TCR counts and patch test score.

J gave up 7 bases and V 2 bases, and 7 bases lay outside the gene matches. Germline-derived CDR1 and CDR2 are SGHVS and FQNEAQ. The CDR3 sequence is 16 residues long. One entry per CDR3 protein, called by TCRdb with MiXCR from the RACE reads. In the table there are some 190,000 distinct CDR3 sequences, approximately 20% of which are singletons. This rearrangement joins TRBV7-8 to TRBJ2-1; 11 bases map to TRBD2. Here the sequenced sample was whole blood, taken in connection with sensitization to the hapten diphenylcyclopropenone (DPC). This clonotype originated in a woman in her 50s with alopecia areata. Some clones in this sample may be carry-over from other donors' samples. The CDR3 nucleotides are TGTGCCAGCAGCTTATCCTATAGCGGGAGGGGTAATGAGCAGTTCTTC. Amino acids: CASSLSYSGRGNEQFF. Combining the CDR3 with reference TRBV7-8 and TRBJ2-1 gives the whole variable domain GAGVSQSPRYKVAKRGQDVALRCDPISGHVSLFWYQQALGQGPEFLTYFQNEAQLDKSGLPSDRFFAERPEGSVSTLKIQRTQQEDSAVYLCASSLSYSGRGNEQFFGPGTRLTVL.